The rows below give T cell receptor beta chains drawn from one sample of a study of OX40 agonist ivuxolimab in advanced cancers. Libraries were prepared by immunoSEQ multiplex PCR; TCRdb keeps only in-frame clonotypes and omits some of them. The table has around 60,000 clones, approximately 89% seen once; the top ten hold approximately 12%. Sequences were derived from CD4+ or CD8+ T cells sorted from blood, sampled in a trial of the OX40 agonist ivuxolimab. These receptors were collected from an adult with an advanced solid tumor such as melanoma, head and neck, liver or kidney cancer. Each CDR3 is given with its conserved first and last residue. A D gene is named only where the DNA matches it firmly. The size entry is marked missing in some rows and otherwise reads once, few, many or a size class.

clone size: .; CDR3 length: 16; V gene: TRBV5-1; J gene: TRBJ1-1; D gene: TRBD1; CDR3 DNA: TGCGCCAGCAGCTACCGGGACAGGTATTTGACGGCTGAAGCTTTCTTT; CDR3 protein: CASSYRDRYLTAEAFF
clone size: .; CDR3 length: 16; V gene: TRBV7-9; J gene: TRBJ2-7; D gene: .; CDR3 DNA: TGTGCCAGCAGCTTAGTTAGTATGGCGGCGGCCTACGAGCAGTACTTC; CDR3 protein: CASSLVSMAAAYEQYF
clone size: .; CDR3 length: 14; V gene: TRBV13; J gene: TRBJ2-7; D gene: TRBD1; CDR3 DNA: TGTGCCAGCAGCTCACAGGGACAGGGCTACGAGCAGTACTTC; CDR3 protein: CASSSQGQGYEQYF
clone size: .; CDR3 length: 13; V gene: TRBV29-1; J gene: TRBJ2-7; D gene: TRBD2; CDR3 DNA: TGCAGCGCCGAAGGGGACTATGCCAACGAGCAGTACTTC; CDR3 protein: CSAEGDYANEQYF
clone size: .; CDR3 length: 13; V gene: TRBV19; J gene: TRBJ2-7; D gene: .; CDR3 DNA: TGTGCCAGTAGTGATTCACTAGTCTACGAGCAGTACTTC; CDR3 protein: CASSDSLVYEQYF
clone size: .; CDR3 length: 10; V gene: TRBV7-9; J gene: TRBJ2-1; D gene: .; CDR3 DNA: TGTGCCAGCAGCTTATCAGAGCAGTTCTTC; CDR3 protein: CASSLSEQFF
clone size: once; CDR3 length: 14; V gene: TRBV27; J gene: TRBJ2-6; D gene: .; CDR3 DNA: TGTGCCAGCAGTTTATCGTCTGGGGCCAACGTCCTGACTTTC; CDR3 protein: CASSLSSGANVLTF
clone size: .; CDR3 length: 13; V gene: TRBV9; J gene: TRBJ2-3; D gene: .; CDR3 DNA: TGTGCCAGCAGCTCGAGTGATGGCGATACGCAGTATTTT; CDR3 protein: CASSSSDGDTQYF
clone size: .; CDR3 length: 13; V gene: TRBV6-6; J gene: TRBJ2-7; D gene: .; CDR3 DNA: TGTGCCAGCAGTTACTCGCAGGGACGCGAGCAGTACTTC; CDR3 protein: CASSYSQGREQYF
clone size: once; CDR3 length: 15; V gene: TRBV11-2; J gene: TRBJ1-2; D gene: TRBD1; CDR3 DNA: TGTGCCAGCAGTTCCCACAGTCAGCAGGGGGACGGCTACACCTTC; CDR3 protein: CASSSHSQQGDGYTF
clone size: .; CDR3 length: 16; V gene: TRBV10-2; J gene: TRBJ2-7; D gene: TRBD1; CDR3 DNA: TGCGCCAGCAGTGAGTCGTTGACAGGGCCGTCCTACGAGCAGTACTTC; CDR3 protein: CASSESLTGPSYEQYF
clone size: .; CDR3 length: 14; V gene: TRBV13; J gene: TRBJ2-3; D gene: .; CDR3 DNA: TGTGCCAGCAGCTTAGGGTCAAACACAGATACGCAGTATTTT; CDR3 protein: CASSLGSNTDTQYF
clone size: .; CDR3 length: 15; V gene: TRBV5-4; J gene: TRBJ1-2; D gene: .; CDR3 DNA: TGTGCCAGCAGCTTGGCCTGGGCGGAACCCTATGGCTACACCTTC; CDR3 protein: CASSLAWAEPYGYTF
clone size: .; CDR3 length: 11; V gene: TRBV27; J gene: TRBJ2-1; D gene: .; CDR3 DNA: TGTGCCAGCAGGGATTACAATGAGCAGTTCTTC; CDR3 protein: CASRDYNEQFF
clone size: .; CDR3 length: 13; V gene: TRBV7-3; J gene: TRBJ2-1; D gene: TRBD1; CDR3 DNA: TGTGCCAGCAGCGGAACAGGGGGCAATGAGCAGTTCTTC; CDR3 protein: CASSGTGGNEQFF
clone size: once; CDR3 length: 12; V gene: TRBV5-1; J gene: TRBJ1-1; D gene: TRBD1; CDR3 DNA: TGCGCCAGCAGCGGGGGGACAGTCGAAGCTTTCTTT; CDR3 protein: CASSGGTVEAFF
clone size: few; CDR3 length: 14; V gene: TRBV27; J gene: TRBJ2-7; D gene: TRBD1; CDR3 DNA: TGTGCCAGCAGCTACAGGGGAAGCTCCTACGAGCAGTACTTC; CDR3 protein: CASSYRGSSYEQYF
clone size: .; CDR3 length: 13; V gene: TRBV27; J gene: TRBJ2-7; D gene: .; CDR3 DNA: TGTGCCAGCAGTTCGGGGCCCGCGTACGAGCAGTACTTC; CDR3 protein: CASSSGPAYEQYF
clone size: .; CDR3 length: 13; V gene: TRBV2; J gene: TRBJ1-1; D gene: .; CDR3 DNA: TGTGCCAGCCGGGGGGGCTTGGACACTGAAGCTTTCTTT; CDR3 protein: CASRGGLDTEAFF
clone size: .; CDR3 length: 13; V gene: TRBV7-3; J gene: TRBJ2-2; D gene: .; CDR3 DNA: TGTGCCAGCAGCCCTATCGGGACCGGGGAGCTGTTTTTT; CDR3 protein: CASSPIGTGELFF
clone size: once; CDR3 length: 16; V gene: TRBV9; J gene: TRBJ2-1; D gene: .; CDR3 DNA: TGTGCCAGCAGCGAGGCACGGGCCATCGAGAACAATGAGCAGTTCTTC; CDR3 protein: CASSEARAIENNEQFF
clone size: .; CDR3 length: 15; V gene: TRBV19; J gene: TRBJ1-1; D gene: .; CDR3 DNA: TGTGCCAGTAGTTCCACAGGCCTCATGAACACTGAAGCTTTCTTT; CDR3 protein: CASSSTGLMNTEAFF
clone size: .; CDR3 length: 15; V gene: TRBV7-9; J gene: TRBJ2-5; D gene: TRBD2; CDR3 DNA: TGTGCCAGCAGCCTAGCGGGAGGAGGAAGAGAGACCCAGTACTTC; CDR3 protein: CASSLAGGGRETQYF
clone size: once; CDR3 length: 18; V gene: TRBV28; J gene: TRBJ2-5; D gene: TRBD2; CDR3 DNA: TGTGCCAGCAGTTTATCCCTAGCGGGAGAGGGGCTCCAAGAGACCCAGTACTTC; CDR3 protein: CASSLSLAGEGLQETQYF
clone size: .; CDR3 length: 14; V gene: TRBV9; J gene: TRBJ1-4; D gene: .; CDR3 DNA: TGTGCCAGCAGCGCAGACACGGGGGGCGAAAAACTGTTTTTT; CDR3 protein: CASSADTGGEKLFF
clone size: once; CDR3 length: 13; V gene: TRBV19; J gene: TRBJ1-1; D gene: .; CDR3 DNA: TGTGCCAGTAGTATTATGGGGAACACTGAAGCTTTCTTT; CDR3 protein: CASSIMGNTEAFF
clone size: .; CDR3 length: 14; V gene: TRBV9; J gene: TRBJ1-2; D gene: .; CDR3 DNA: TGTGCCAGCAGCCACGGGACCAAGGGGTATGGCTACACCTTC; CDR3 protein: CASSHGTKGYGYTF
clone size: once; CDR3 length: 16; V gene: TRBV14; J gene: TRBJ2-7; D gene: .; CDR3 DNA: TGTGCCAGCAGCCAAGATCCCGGACAGTCCTCCTACGAGCAGTACTTC; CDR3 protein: CASSQDPGQSSYEQYF